The source of this TCR beta chain is a study of shared clonotypes between healthy human individuals. CD45RO-negative cells were positively selected for CCR7, leaving out terminally differentiated effector memory CD45RA+ cells. Approximately 30,000 T cell genomes (around 190 ng DNA) went into each sorted-subset replicate. TCRdb's copy holds only in-frame clones and misses some; the assay was immunoSEQ multiplex PCR. The data contain hundreds of thousands of clones, about 96% of them singletons. This CDR3 is 16 amino acids long. Germline assignment: CDR1 SEHNR and CDR2 FQNEAQ (reference sequence). The trim removed 5 bases at V and 2 bases at J, leaving 6 bases unmatched.

Input material: naive CD8+ T cells sorted from blood. This receptor was obtained from a woman aged 25 to 39 in good health. V is TRBV7-9 and J is TRBJ2-7, with TRBD2 identical over 13 bases. For the CDR3, the DNA is TGTGCCAGCAGCCCCGCCGGGACTAGCGGGACCTACGAGCAGTACTTC. Translated: CASSPAGTSGTYEQYF.